This paragraph reports one TCR beta chain. The antigen remains unidentified. The data were taken from a study of cytomegalovirus exposure and HLA in healthy donors. Points from the study as a whole: In a later analysis, most CMV-associated TCR beta chains appeared HLA-restricted. The authors reported that TCR beta sequences could predict HLA-A and HLA-B alleles. These predictions were accurate for most subjects in the first cohort. Later findings reportedly placed an Asian-associated ancestry cluster below the approximately 630-donor mean for N-insertions.

It was healthy bone marrow donors who served as donors. The CDR3 totals 13 residues. The V end lost 8 bases, the J end lost 2 bases, and 13 bases lay between the germline ends. CDR1 and CDR2 (germline): GTSNPN, SVGIG (reference sequence). Primers for the PCR totalled 60 Vbeta and 13 Jbeta. Profiled with immunoSEQ multiplex PCR; TCRdb holds only in-frame clones, not every one. The table for this sample gives 150,000 to 200,000 clones. Sequenced sample: PBMCs. This TCR was recovered from a man aged 30 to 39 in good health and CMV-seronegative. The chain uses TRBV30 and TRBJ2-1, with D maybe TRBD2 (6 bases). The CDR3 region has the DNA TGTGCCCAAATAGCGGATACCTACAATGAGCAGTTCTTC. This gives the protein CAQIADTYNEQFF.